This TCR beta chain was sequenced in a study of blood T cell repertoires in COVID-19. Overall study: COVID-19 samples collected from the United States, Italy and Spain covered acute and convalescent phases. PBMCs, B-cell-depleted T cells, or T cells were the source of the cDNA or gDNA that made up the material.

The trim removed 0 bases at V and 4 bases at J, leaving 6 bases unmatched. The CDR3 is 16 amino acids. CDR1 is MNHEY, CDR2 SMNVEV, per germline (reference sequence). Per the study methods: It was from reference gene primer amplification that nucleated cell counts were estimated. Using immunoSEQ multiplex PCR, the repertoire was profiled, and TCRdb retains in-frame clones only, with some absent. The DNA gave D and trimming, while V, J and clone size come from that table. The top ten hold roughly 13% of the sample, which has some 220,000 clones, around 84% seen once. The chain links TRBV27 to TRBJ1-2, with 9 positions matching TRBD1. Material for sequencing was peripheral blood. The receptor comes from a human donor in a cohort sampled during active COVID-19. CDR3 sequence (DNA): TGTGCCAGCAGTTTATCCTCCGGGACAGGGATCTATGGCTACACCTTC. It encodes CASSLSSGTGIYGYTF.